This TCR beta chain was found in a study of T cell repertoires in cytomegalovirus infection. TCRdb processed the reads anew with MiXCR; each CDR3 protein has one entry. This table has 310,000 or so distinct CDR3 sequences, about a quarter appearing once. Points from the study as a whole: Cumulative public TCR beta family frequency identified CMV carriers with the relevant HLA.

This clonotype was counted once. Its antigen remains unidentified. This TCR was recovered from a human donor in good health (CMV status not recorded). Some clones in this sample may be carry-over from other donors' samples. Material for sequencing was PBMCs.

The CDR3 DNA is TGTGCCAGCAGTGAATCCGGGATGGCCACAGATACGCAGTATTTT. Its protein is CASSESGMATDTQYF. The V gene is TRBV6-1, the J gene TRBJ2-3, with D tentatively TRBD2 (5 bases). V lost 2 bases to trimming and J lost 2 bases, with 11 bases between them. This CDR3 is 15 amino acids long. The germline V gene encodes CDR1 MNHNS and CDR2 SASEGT.